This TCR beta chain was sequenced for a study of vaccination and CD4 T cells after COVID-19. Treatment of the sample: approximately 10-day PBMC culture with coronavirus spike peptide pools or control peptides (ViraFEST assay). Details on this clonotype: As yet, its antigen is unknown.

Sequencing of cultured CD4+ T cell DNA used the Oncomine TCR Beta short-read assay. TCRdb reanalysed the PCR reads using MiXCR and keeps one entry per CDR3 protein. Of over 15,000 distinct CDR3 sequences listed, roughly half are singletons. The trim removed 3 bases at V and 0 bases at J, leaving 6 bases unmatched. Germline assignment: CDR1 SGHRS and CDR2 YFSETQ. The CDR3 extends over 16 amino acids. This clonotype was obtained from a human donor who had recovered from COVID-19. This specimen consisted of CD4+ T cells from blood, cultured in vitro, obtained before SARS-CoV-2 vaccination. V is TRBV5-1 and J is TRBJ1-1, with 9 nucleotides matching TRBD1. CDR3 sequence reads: CASSSGTGQMNTEAFF. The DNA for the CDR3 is TGCGCCAGCAGCTCGGGGACAGGGCAAATGAACACTGAAGCTTTCTTT.